What follows is one T cell receptor beta chain and its context. Antigen unknown. The sample comes from a study of CD8 T cells in Susac syndrome. Study-level findings and limits: The authors acknowledged that the study's TCR sequencing and HLA analysis involved relatively few individuals.

The multiple sclerosis control cohort comprised treatment-naive individuals presenting with stable or active relapsing-remitting disease. Bulk CD8+ and CD4+ cells came from magnetic negative isolation; CD8+ TEMRA by FACS. Germline assignment: CDR1 SGHDT and CDR2 YYEEEE. After removal of 0 bases from V and 6 bases from J, the junction contained 6 bases not matched to a gene. The CDR3 runs 15 residues. Random hexamers served to reverse transcribe roughly 0.5 to 1 ug RNA. An immunoSEQ multiplex PCR generated amplified TCR beta CDR3 products spanning 54 Vbeta and 13 Jbeta. TCRdb itself ran the immunoSEQ multiplex PCR reads through MiXCR, one entry per CDR3 protein. The data contain about 290,000 distinct CDR3 sequences, approximately 85% of them singletons.

The sequence derives from a human donor with multiple sclerosis. The chain recombines TRBV5-6 with TRBJ2-1; 7 positions agree with TRBD1. Sequencing was performed on CD8+ T cells from PBMCs. The CDR3 protein is CASSLEQGKANEQFF. CDR3 coding DNA: TGTGCCAGCAGCTTGGAACAGGGGAAGGCCAATGAGCAGTTCTTC. Full variable domain (remainder filled in from reference TRBV5-6 and TRBJ2-1): DAGVTQSPTHLIKTRGQQVTLRCSPKSGHDTVSWYQQALGQGPQFIFQYYEEEERQRGNFPDRFSGHQFPNYSSELNVNALLLGDSALYLCASSLEQGKANEQFFGPGTRLTVL.